The 28 T cell receptor beta chains below were found in one sample sequenced in a study of T cells in Graves' hyperthyroidism and ophthalmopathy. Amplified TCR beta CDR3 regions came from RNA transcripts. The study used the HTBI primer set for a first-round RT-PCR of the TCR CDR3. TCRdb reprocessed the multiplex PCR reads with MiXCR, giving one entry per CDR3 protein. The table has around 350,000 distinct CDR3 sequences, less than 15% seen once. Sequencing input: blood. The receptors come from a woman between 18 and 29 years old with Graves' hyperthyroidism.

This clonotype was seen many times. This chain links TRBV5-6 with TRBJ2-3; possibly TRBD2 for D (5 bases). CDR3 length equals 17 residues. Germline V gene sequence: CDR1 SGHDT, CDR2 YYEEEE. The germline V and J ends were trimmed by 6 bases and 2 bases, with 22 bases remaining between them. The CDR3 sequence is CASTISPAEVSTDTQYF. In DNA form, the CDR3 reads TGTGCCAGCACCATTAGTCCAGCGGAGGTGTCCACAGATACGCAGTATTTT. The complete variable domain, with remaining parts taken from reference TRBV5-6 and TRBJ2-3, reads DAGVTQSPTHLIKTRGQQVTLRCSPKSGHDTVSWYQQALGQGPQFIFQYYEEEERQRGNFPDRFSGHQFPNYSSELNVNALLLGDSALYLCASTISPAEVSTDTQYFGPGTRLTVL.

This clonotype was seen repeatedly, ten times or more. The chain couples TRBV12-3 or TRBV12-4 to TRBJ2-5, with 8 bases lining up with TRBD2. V shed 8 bases, J shed 5 bases, and the junction held 16 bases outside the gene matches. The CDR3 covers 16 residues. CDR3 sequence reads: CASALGSGDPRETQYF. The CDR3 region has the DNA TGTGCCAGCGCCTTAGGTAGCGGGGACCCCCGGGAGACCCAGTACTTC.

This clonotype was seen a handful of times. V usage is TRBV9 and J usage is TRBJ1-3; 9 bases are shared with TRBD1. J was trimmed by 2 bases and V by 4 bases; bases with no gene match: 7. Per germline, CDR1 SGDLS and CDR2 YYNGEE. The CDR3 sequence is 16 residues long. As DNA, the CDR3 is TGTGCCAGCAGCCCTCGACAGGGGGATCCTGGAAACACCATATATTTT. Translating it yields CASSPRQGDPGNTIYF. Using reference TRBV9 and TRBJ1-3 for the parts outside the CDR3, the full variable domain is DSGVTQTPKHLITATGQRVTLRCSPRSGDLSVYWYQQSLDQGLQFLIQYYNGEERAKGNILERFSAQQFPDLHSELNLSSLELGDSALYFCASSPRQGDPGNTIYFGEGSWLTVV.

To note about this clonotype: A much larger clone differs by one base, so this may be a read error. CDR3 coding DNA: TGTGCCAGCAGCCCCCCCCCTGGCAGGTCTTCTTCTAACTATGGCTACACCTTC. Protein product: CASSPPPGRSSSNYGYTF. V is TRBV7-6 and J is TRBJ1-2; D gene unclear. CDR3 size: 18 residues. V was clipped by 5 bases and J by 0 bases, with 22 bases between them. Germline loops: CDR1 SGHVS, CDR2 FNYEAQ. Variable domain in full (rest from reference TRBV7-6 and TRBJ1-2): GAGVSQSPRYKVTKRGQDVALRCDPISGHVSLYWYRQALGQGPEFLTYFNYEAQQDKSGLPNDRFSAERPEGSISTLTIQRTEQRDSAMYRCASSPPPGRSSSNYGYTFGSGTRLTVV.

The sample holds many counts of this clonotype. The chain links TRBV20-1 to TRBJ1-5; 12 bases agree with TRBD1. V lost 6 bases, J lost 3 bases, and 15 bases stayed unmatched. The CDR3 contains 18 residues. The germline V gene has CDR1 DFQATT and CDR2 SNEGSKA (reference sequence). CDR3 amino acids: CSAVGPTGQGAHNQPQHF. The CDR3 bases are TGCAGTGCCGTGGGACCAACGGGACAGGGGGCCCACAATCAGCCCCAGCATTTT.

This clonotype was seen at least ten times. V gene TRBV11-2 combines with J gene TRBJ2-3; 9 bases line up with TRBD2. Unmatched junction bases numbered 12, after V lost 5 bases and J lost 0 bases. The germline gives CDR1 SGHAT, CDR2 FQNNGV. There are 18 residues in the CDR3. CDR3 coding DNA: TGTGCCAGCAGCCCCGGGACTAGCTACTTTCATAGCACAGATACGCAGTATTTT. As protein: CASSPGTSYFHSTDTQYF.

This clonotype was detected many times. V gene TRBV6-1 combines with J gene TRBJ2-1; D might be TRBD1 (6 bases). Trimming took 0 bases from V and 3 from J, leaving 9 bases between them. Germline lookup yields CDR1 MNHNS and CDR2 SASEGT. The CDR3 contains 15 residues. The CDR3 coding sequence is TGTGCCAGCAGTGAAGCGAGGGGGTTCTACAATGAGCAGTTCTTC. Amino acid sequence: CASSEARGFYNEQFF.

Ten or more counts support this clonotype. The chain is built from TRBV30 and TRBJ2-7; 9 bases are shared with TRBD1. CDR3 length equals 11 residues. Germline V CDR1 and CDR2: GTSNPN, SVGIG (reference sequence). V trimming: 8 bases; J trimming: 2 bases; junction bases outside the gene matches: 1. CDR3 loop: CAGDRAYEQYF. The CDR3 DNA reads as TGTGCCGGGGACAGGGCCTACGAGCAGTACTTC.

This clonotype was recorded many times. The chain's CDR3 is CASSPPGLTNTEAFF. The CDR3 DNA reads as TGTGCCAGCTCACCGCCCGGACTGACGAACACTGAAGCTTTCTTT. The rearrangement joins TRBV18 to TRBJ1-1; D is unresolved. The V end lost 3 bases, the J end lost 1 base, and 12 bases lay between the germline ends. The germline V gene has CDR1 KGHSH and CDR2 LQKENI. The CDR3 loop spans 15 amino acids.

This sequence joins TRBV14 and TRBJ1-2, with TRBD1 matching 8 bases. This CDR3 comprises 14 residues. The trim removed 5 bases at V and 4 bases at J, leaving 6 bases unmatched. Germline V gives CDR1 SGHDN, CDR2 FVKESK. CDR3 loop: CASSWTGNIYGYTF. The DNA of the CDR3 is TGTGCCAGCAGCTGGACAGGGAACATCTATGGCTACACCTTC.

This clonotype was counted at least ten times. The chain couples TRBV5-4 to TRBJ2-3; TRBD2 matches at 9 bases. V lost 5 bases to trimming and J lost 0 bases; unmatched junction nucleotides: 16. In germline, CDR1 is SGHNT, CDR2 YYREEE (reference sequence). The CDR3 has 19 residues. The CDR3 DNA follows: TGTGCCAGCAGTCAAAGGCCTCTAGCGGGACTAGTTAGCACAGATACGCAGTATTTT. Translated, it gives CASSQRPLAGLVSTDTQYF.

This chain links TRBV28 with TRBJ2-7; D not resolved. Germline V CDR1 and CDR2: MDHEN, SYDVKM. The length of the CDR3 is 15 residues. Trimming cost V 10 bases and J 1 base, with 20 bases left between them. In DNA, the CDR3 is TGTGCCACGCAAGGAGATGCTCTGGTATCCTACGAGCAGTACTTC. Encoded protein: CATQGDALVSYEQYF.

The sample holds a few counts of this clonotype. V and J are TRBV4-2 and TRBJ1-5; 7 bases line up with TRBD1. The CDR3 sequence is 15 residues long. From germline, CDR1 is LGHNA and CDR2 YNFKEQ. Trimming cost V 6 bases and J 0 bases; bases outside gene matches: 5. This CDR3 is CASSQDRFSNQPQHF. The CDR3, as DNA: TGTGCCAGCAGTCAGGACAGGTTTAGCAATCAGCCCCAGCATTTT.

This clonotype was counted a few times. The chain employs TRBV27 and TRBJ1-1; tentative D call: TRBD1 (5 bases). The CDR3 length is 13 residues. Trimming pared 3 bases from V and 5 bases from J, leaving 10 bases between. Per germline, CDR1 MNHEY and CDR2 SMNVEV (reference sequence). The CDR3 here is CASSLWGETEAFF. The CDR3 nucleotides are TGTGCCAGCAGTTTGTGGGGGGAGACTGAAGCTTTCTTT.

Only a few counts were recorded for this clonotype. The chain uses TRBV19 and TRBJ1-2; D not resolved. Trimming shortened V by 7 bases and J by 2 bases, and 11 bases separated the two germline ends. Per the germline V gene, CDR1 is LNHDA and CDR2 is SQIVND (reference sequence). The CDR3 covers 13 residues. The CDR3 DNA reads as TGTGCCAGTACGGGCGGAGTGAACTATGGCTACACCTTC. Amino acid sequence: CASTGGVNYGYTF.

This clonotype occurred many times. The chain is built from TRBV5-1 and TRBJ2-5, with 11 bases identical to TRBD2. The CDR3 is 17 residues long. The V and J ends lost 1 base and 3 bases, in that order; junction bases with no gene match: 8. Germline-derived CDR1 and CDR2 are SGHRS and YFSETQ. The CDR3 reads CASSLPTGTSGKETQYF. DNA of the CDR3: TGCGCCAGCAGCTTGCCGACAGGGACTAGCGGTAAAGAGACCCAGTACTTC.

This clonotype was seen many times. This sequence joins TRBV28 and TRBJ1-5; TRBD1 matches at 8 bases. The CDR3 has 16 amino acids. Germline V gives CDR1 MDHEN, CDR2 SYDVKM. J was trimmed by 2 bases and V by 5 bases; bases with no gene match: 8. The CDR3 sequence is CASSTQTGVGNQPQHF. The CDR3 region has the DNA TGTGCCAGCAGTACCCAGACAGGGGTCGGCAATCAGCCCCAGCATTTT.

This clonotype came up many times. The J gene is TRBJ2-1, the V gene TRBV11-3; TRBD2 agrees at 9 bases. Germline CDR1 reads SGHNT; CDR2 reads YENEEA. The trim removed 1 base at V and 0 bases at J, leaving 4 bases unmatched. The CDR3 has 17 residues. CDR3 sequence (DNA): TGTGCCAGCAGCTTAGCTAGCGGGATCAGCTCCTACAATGAGCAGTTCTTC. This codes for CASSLASGISSYNEQFF.

This clonotype was recorded many times. The V and J genes are TRBV3-1 and TRBJ2-7; D is undetermined. The germline gives CDR1 LGHDT, CDR2 YNNKEL (reference sequence). This CDR3 region has 12 residues. V gave up 2 bases and J gave up 7 bases, with 9 bases separating them. Here the CDR3 reads CASSQNLWEQYF. In DNA form, the CDR3 reads TGTGCCAGCAGCCAAAATTTGTGGGAGCAGTACTTC.

In its sample, this clonotype was seen many times. The genes are TRBV20-1 and TRBJ2-1; TRBD1 matches 8 bases. V trimming: 1 base; J trimming: 4 bases; junction bases outside the gene matches: 3. The CDR3 is 14 residues long. Germline lookup yields CDR1 DFQATT and CDR2 SNEGSKA (reference sequence). The CDR3 DNA sequence: TGCAGTGCTAGAGCGGGACAGGCATACAATGAGCAGTTCTTC. Translating it yields CSARAGQAYNEQFF.

The chain recombines TRBV13 with TRBJ2-7; 8 bases match TRBD1. The J segment lost 0 bases and the V segment lost 5 bases, leaving 12 bases of the junction unmatched. This CDR3 has 17 residues. The germline V gene encodes CDR1 PRHDT and CDR2 FYEKMQ (reference sequence). Here the CDR3 DNA reads TGTGCCAGCAGCGGACAGACAGGGACAGGAAGCTCCTACGAGCAGTACTTC. Its protein is CASSGQTGTGSSYEQYF.

The rearrangement joins TRBV20-1 to TRBJ1-3; D remains ambiguous. The CDR3 length is 14 residues. Germline CDR1 DFQATT, CDR2 SNEGSKA (reference sequence). Trimming left V 2 bases short and J 0 bases short, with 8 bases between. CDR3 protein: CSARSASSGNTIYF. For the CDR3, the DNA is TGCAGTGCTAGATCCGCAAGCTCTGGAAACACCATATATTTT.

The genes are TRBV30 and TRBJ2-1; D is unresolved. The CDR3 is made up of 12 amino acids. CDR1 and CDR2 from the germline V gene are GTSNPN and SVGIG (reference sequence). The V end was cut by 0 bases, the J end by 3 bases, with 3 bases between. CDR3 nucleotide sequence: TGTGCCTGGAGTGTCAGCTACAATGAGCAGTTCTTC. Amino acids: CAWSVSYNEQFF.

This clonotype occurred many times. The V gene is TRBV28, the J gene TRBJ1-1; D gene ambiguous. Trimming took 7 bases from V and 12 from J, leaving 18 bases between them. The CDR3 runs 12 residues. Germline CDR1 MDHEN, CDR2 SYDVKM. The CDR3 nucleotides are TGTGCCAGCACCCAAGGCCTGCAACAACCTTTCTTT. Its translation is CASTQGLQQPFF.

This clonotype was detected many times. The chain employs TRBV20-1 and TRBJ1-4; no clear D gene. The CDR3 runs 12 residues. Between the trimmed V and J ends, which lost 6 bases and 2 bases, there was a span of 7 bases. The germline V gene has CDR1 DFQATT and CDR2 SNEGSKA (reference sequence). Here the CDR3 reads CSASATNEKLFF. The CDR3, as DNA: TGCAGTGCGTCGGCGACTAATGAAAAACTGTTTTTT.

This clonotype was counted ten times or more. The genes are TRBV28 and TRBJ1-2; D is undetermined. The CDR3 loop spans 12 amino acids. CDR1 MDHEN and CDR2 SYDVKM come from the germline V gene. V lost 7 bases and J lost 8, with 14 bases in between. The CDR3 loop is CASTVGAPGYTF. CDR3 coding DNA: TGTGCCAGCACCGTCGGCGCTCCGGGCTACACCTTC.

This clonotype has ten or more counts. The V call is TRBV7-9, the J call TRBJ1-2; D unclear. V lost 5 bases, J lost 1 base, and 17 bases lay in between. Germline lookup yields CDR1 SEHNR and CDR2 FQNEAQ (reference sequence). There are 16 residues in the CDR3. Here the CDR3 DNA reads TGTGCCAGCAGCGCAAACGTACTTAGGAATAACTATGGCTACACCTTC. It translates to CASSANVLRNNYGYTF.

This clonotype showed up many times. The chain uses TRBV28 and TRBJ1-5; D possibly corresponds to TRBD1 (6 bases). Germline V gene sequence: CDR1 MDHEN, CDR2 SYDVKM. The V and J ends lost 6 bases and 2 bases respectively, with 26 bases between them. The CDR3 consists of 19 residues. The CDR3 loop is CASRKDSLSLSGGNQPQHF. CDR3 DNA sequence: TGTGCCAGCAGGAAGGACAGTCTTTCACTATCTGGGGGCAATCAGCCCCAGCATTTT.